The 10 T cell receptor beta chains presented below share a single source sample, sequenced in a study of a mutant IDH1 vaccine in newly diagnosed glioma. Sample time point: week 23, last vaccination. The content of each vaccine dose was 300 ug of mutant IDH1 20-mer peptide, and topical imiquimod accompanied it. These receptors have no identified antigens. Here immunoSEQ multiplex PCR was the method, and the copy in TCRdb shows in-frame clones only, minus some. The sample includes just over 65,000 clones, over 75% seen only once; the top ten take 10% to 15%. This material consisted of PBMCs, taken from a glioma patient whose treatment included an IDH1 peptide vaccine. Receptor source: a young man with glioma.

This clone is a singleton in its sample. The rearrangement links TRBV7-9 to TRBJ1-2, with 11 bases aligning to TRBD1. CDR1 is SEHNR, CDR2 FQNEAQ, per germline (reference sequence). V dropped 3 bases and J dropped 6; count of bases not matched to a gene: 3. CDR3 size: 14 residues. The CDR3 region has the DNA TGTGCCAGCAGCTTTGGACAGGGGGCTGATGGCTACACCTTC. Translation gives CASSFGQGADGYTF.

The chain employs TRBV5-1 and TRBJ2-7, with TRBD2 identical over 10 bases. Germline V gene data show CDR1 as SGHRS and CDR2 as YFSETQ. Losses at the gene ends were 2 bases for V and 1 base for J; bases not matched to a gene: 15. The CDR3 has 19 amino acids. The DNA for the CDR3 is TGCGCCAGCAGCTTAAGTGGGGGAGCTAGCGGGGGTTATTCCTACGAGCAGTACTTC. It is translated as CASSLSGGASGGYSYEQYF.

The rearrangement joins TRBV27 to TRBJ1-3; D is uncertain. Trimming stripped 2 bases from V and 8 bases from J, with 10 bases between. The CDR3 loop spans 13 amino acids. Germline assignment: CDR1 MNHEY and CDR2 SMNVEV (reference sequence). The chain's CDR3 is CASSLARSDTIYF. The CDR3 DNA follows: TGTGCCAGCAGTTTAGCAAGATCCGACACCATATATTTT.

This clone was seen a few times. The chain carries TRBV19 and TRBJ1-1; no definite D call. From germline, CDR1 is LNHDA and CDR2 SQIVND (reference sequence). Trimming left V 7 bases short and J 1 base short, with 10 bases between. The CDR3 length is 13 residues. CDR3 protein: CASTTTANTEAFF. CDR3 nucleotides: TGTGCCAGTACCACGACTGCGAACACTGAAGCTTTCTTT.

The rearrangement links TRBV4-3 to TRBJ2-1; tentatively, D is TRBD2 (5 bases). The germline V gene encodes CDR1 LGHNA and CDR2 YSLEER. The V and J ends lost 0 bases and 0 bases respectively, with 12 bases between them. CDR3 length: 17 amino acids. The CDR3 nucleotides read TGCGCCAGCAGCCAAGATGAGGTCGCGGGCTCCTACAATGAGCAGTTCTTC. Residues: CASSQDEVAGSYNEQFF.

The CDR3 loop reads CASSLGIGSEAFF. In nucleotides, the CDR3 is TGTGCCAGCAGCTTAGGTATCGGCAGTGAAGCTTTCTTT. The chain combines TRBV11-2 with TRBJ1-1; D unresolved. The CDR3 spans 13 residues. CDR1 is SGHAT and CDR2 is FQNNGV in the germline V gene. Trimming removed 1 base from V and 7 bases from J, with 10 bases in between.

The chain uses TRBV14 and TRBJ2-6, with a possible D match to TRBD1 (5 bases). V shed 1 base and J shed 2 bases, with 6 bases lying between them. There are 15 residues in the CDR3. Germline V gives CDR1 SGHDN, CDR2 FVKESK. This CDR3 reads CASSQAQAGANVLTF. In nucleotides, the CDR3 is TGTGCCAGCAGCCAAGCACAGGCTGGGGCCAACGTCCTGACTTTC.

This clone was seen only a few times. The rearrangement links TRBV5-6 to TRBJ1-2; tentatively, D is TRBD1 (5 bases). This CDR3 spans 15 amino acids. Between the trimmed V and J ends, which lost 3 bases and 5 bases, there was a span of 17 bases. Germline V lookup: CDR1 SGHDT, CDR2 YYEEEE. The CDR3 DNA follows: TGTGCCAGCAGCTCCCGCACCCAGGGACCATATGGCTACACCTTC. This sequence encodes CASSSRTQGPYGYTF.

The chain combines TRBV30 with TRBJ1-2; TRBD1 matches at 10 bases. Germline CDR1 and CDR2: GTSNPN and SVGIG (reference sequence). This CDR3 comprises 16 residues. With V trimmed by 0 bases and J by 2 bases, 6 bases remained unmatched. CDR3 in DNA: TGTGCCTGGAGTGTTGGGGGACAGGGGCAGAACTATGGCTACACCTTC. It is translated as CAWSVGGQGQNYGYTF.

This clone ranks as medium-sized. The chain uses TRBV18 and TRBJ2-4; D is perhaps TRBD2 (5 bases). V lost 3 bases and J 1 base, leaving 7 bases between the germline ends. CDR3 length equals 14 residues. CDR1 and CDR2 from the germline V gene are KGHSH and LQKENI. For the CDR3, the DNA is TGTGCCAGCTCACCTGGACTTGCCAAAAACATTCAGTACTTC. Amino acid sequence: CASSPGLAKNIQYF.